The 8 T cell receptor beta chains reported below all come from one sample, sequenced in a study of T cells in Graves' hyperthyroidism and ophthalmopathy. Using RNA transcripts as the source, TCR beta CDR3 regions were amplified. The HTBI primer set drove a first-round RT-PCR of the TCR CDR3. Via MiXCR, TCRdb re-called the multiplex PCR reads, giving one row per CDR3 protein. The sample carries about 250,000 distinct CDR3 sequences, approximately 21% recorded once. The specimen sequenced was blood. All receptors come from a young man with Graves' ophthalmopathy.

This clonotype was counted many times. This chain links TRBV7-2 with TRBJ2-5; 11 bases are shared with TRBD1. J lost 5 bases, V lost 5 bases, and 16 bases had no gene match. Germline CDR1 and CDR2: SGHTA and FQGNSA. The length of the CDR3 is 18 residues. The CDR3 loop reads CASSPRDRGSRRGETQYF. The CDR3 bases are TGTGCCAGCAGCCCCCGGGACAGGGGGTCCCGTCGGGGTGAGACCCAGTACTTC.

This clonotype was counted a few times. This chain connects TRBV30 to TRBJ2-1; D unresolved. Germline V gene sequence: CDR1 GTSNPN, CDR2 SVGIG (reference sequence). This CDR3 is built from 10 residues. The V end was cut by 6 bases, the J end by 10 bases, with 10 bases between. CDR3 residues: CACILPEQFF. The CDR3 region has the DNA TGTGCCTGCATTTTGCCCGAGCAGTTCTTC.

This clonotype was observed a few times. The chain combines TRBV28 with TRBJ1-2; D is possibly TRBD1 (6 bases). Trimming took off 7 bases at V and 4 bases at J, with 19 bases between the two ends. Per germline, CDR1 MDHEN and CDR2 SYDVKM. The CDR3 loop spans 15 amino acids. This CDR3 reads CASTSIYRVGYGYTF. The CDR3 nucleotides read TGTGCCAGCACGTCCATTTACAGGGTGGGCTATGGCTACACCTTC.

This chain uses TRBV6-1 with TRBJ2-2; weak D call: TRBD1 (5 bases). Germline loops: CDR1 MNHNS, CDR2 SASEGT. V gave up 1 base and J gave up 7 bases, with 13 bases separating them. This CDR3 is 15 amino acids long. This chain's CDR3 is CASSEEVRANGELFF. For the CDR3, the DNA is TGTGCCAGCAGTGAAGAGGTCAGGGCCAACGGGGAGCTGTTTTTT.

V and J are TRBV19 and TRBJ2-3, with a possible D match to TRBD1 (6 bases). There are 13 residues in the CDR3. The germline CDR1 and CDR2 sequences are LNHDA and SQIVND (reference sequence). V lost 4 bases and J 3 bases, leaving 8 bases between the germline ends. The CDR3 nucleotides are TGTGCCAGTAGTAGGACAGCGACAGATACGCAGTATTTT. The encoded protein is CASSRTATDTQYF.

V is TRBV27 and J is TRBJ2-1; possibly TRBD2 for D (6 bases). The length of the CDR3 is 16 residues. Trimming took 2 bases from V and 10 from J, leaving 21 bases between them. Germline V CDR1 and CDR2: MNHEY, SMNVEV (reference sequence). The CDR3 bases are TGTGCCAGCAGTTTAGCCGGGACTCACCGCCGAACCGAGCAGTTCTTC. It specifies CASSLAGTHRRTEQFF.

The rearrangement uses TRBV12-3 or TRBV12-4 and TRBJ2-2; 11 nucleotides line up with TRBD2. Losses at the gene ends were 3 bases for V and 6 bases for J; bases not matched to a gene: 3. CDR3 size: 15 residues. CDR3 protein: CASSFSGRGAGELFF. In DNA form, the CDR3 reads TGTGCCAGCAGTTTTAGCGGGAGGGGAGCCGGGGAGCTGTTTTTT.

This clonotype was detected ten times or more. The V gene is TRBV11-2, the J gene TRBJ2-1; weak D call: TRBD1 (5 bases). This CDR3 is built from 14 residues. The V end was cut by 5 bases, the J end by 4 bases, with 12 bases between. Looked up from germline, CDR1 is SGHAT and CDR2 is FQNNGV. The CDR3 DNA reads TGTGCCAGCAGCAGTCAGGGTGGGTACAATGAGCAGTTCTTC. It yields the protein CASSSQGGYNEQFF.